These 24 T cell receptor beta chains came from one sample sequenced in a study of T-cell memory formation after mild COVID-19. TCRdb independently ran MiXCR on the 5' RACE reads; one entry per CDR3 protein. The sample lists about 110,000 distinct CDR3 sequences, 9.5% to 15% occurring once. Material: PBMCs or a T cell subset sorted from them (not recorded which). Receptors originate from an adult woman who had mild COVID-19 (a few samples of this study predate the infection). Cell type and time point are not known.

The V call is TRBV4-3, the J call TRBJ1-3; D uncertain. Germline V gene lookup returns CDR1 LGHNA and CDR2 YSLEER. The CDR3 runs to 15 residues. Trimming pared 0 bases from V and 1 base from J, leaving 7 bases between. The CDR3 sequence: CASSQDASSGNTIYF. The CDR3 DNA reads as TGCGCCAGCAGCCAAGATGCGAGTTCTGGAAACACCATATATTTT.

This clonotype was seen at least ten times. The rearrangement links TRBV29-1 to TRBJ2-6, with 7 bases lining up with TRBD2. Germline loops: CDR1 SQVTM, CDR2 ANQGSEA. There are 16 residues in the CDR3. Losses at the gene ends were 7 bases for V and 1 base for J; bases not matched to a gene: 10. CDR3 nucleotide sequence: TGCAGCGCATCTAGCGGCGAAGTATCTGGGGCCAACGTCCTGACTTTC. Its translation is CSASSGEVSGANVLTF.

This sequence joins TRBV24-1 and TRBJ2-2; TRBD2 matches at 11 bases. Trimming removed 7 bases from V and 1 base from J; junction bases left unmatched: 7. Per germline, CDR1 KGHDR and CDR2 SFDVKD. CDR3 length: 17 amino acids. For the CDR3, the DNA is TGTGCCACCAGCACGGGACTAGCGGAGATGAACACCGGGGAGCTGTTTTTT. This encodes CATSTGLAEMNTGELFF.

The chain couples TRBV20-1 to TRBJ1-5; the D gene is possibly TRBD1 (6 bases). CDR3 size: 15 residues. The germline V and J ends were trimmed by 6 bases and 5 bases, with 20 bases remaining between them. CDR1 is DFQATT and CDR2 is SNEGSKA in the germline V gene (reference sequence). DNA of the CDR3: TGCAGTGCAAACGACCAGGGGAACGGGTATCAGCCCCAGCATTTT. This codes for CSANDQGNGYQPQHF.

This clonotype was picked up a small number of times. The rearrangement joins TRBV25-1 to TRBJ1-5, with TRBD1 matching over 7 bases. CDR1 and CDR2 (germline): MGHDK, SYGVNS. J lost 4 bases, V lost 6 bases, and 3 bases had no gene match. CDR3 length: 13 amino acids. CDR3 sequence (DNA): TGTGCCAGCAGCCTACAGGGGAATCAGCCCCAGCATTTT. As protein: CASSLQGNQPQHF.

This clonotype has a handful of counts. DNA for the CDR3: TGTGCCACCAGTGGCGGGACAGAGAATCAGCCCCAGCATTTT. Its translation: CATSGGTENQPQHF. This chain connects TRBV24-1 to TRBJ1-5; 7 bases line up with TRBD1. This CDR3 contains 14 residues. The germline gives CDR1 KGHDR, CDR2 SFDVKD. The trim removed 5 bases at V and 4 bases at J, leaving 4 bases unmatched.

This clonotype was seen a few times. V gene TRBV4-1 combines with J gene TRBJ2-3, with TRBD2 identical over 15 bases. J lost 4 bases, V lost 4 bases, and 9 bases had no gene match. Germline values: CDR1 MGHRA, CDR2 YSYEKL. This CDR3 region has 18 residues. The CDR3 loop reads CASSLFGTSGRIPDTQYF. DNA for the CDR3: TGCGCCAGCAGCCTGTTCGGGACTAGCGGGAGGATTCCAGATACGCAGTATTTT.

This chain uses TRBV11-2 with TRBJ2-4; D is undetermined. With 6 bases removed from V and 1 base from J, the gap between germline ends came to 10 bases. The germline CDR1 and CDR2 sequences are SGHAT and FQNNGV. The CDR3 has 14 amino acids. CDR3: CASRPLGAKNIQYF. The CDR3 bases are TGTGCCAGCAGACCTCTTGGGGCCAAAAACATTCAGTACTTC.

The CDR3 region has the DNA TGTGCCAGCAGCTTTTCTCTAGCGGGGGTGAACACCGGGGAGCTGTTTTTT. Translating gives CASSFSLAGVNTGELFF. This rearrangement joins TRBV5-6 to TRBJ2-2, with 10 bases matching TRBD2. CDR1 and CDR2 from the germline V gene are SGHDT and YYEEEE. J gave up 1 base and V 2 bases, and 5 bases lay outside the gene matches. The CDR3 totals 17 residues.

This clonotype was seen at least ten times. The chain joins TRBV9 to TRBJ2-1, with D unclear. Per the germline V gene, CDR1 is SGDLS and CDR2 is YYNGEE. The CDR3 sequence is 13 residues long. Trimming stripped 3 bases from V and 1 base from J, with 5 bases between. The CDR3 nucleotides are TGTGCCAGCAGCGGACGATCCTACAATGAGCAGTTCTTC. It is translated as CASSGRSYNEQFF. The full variable domain, in which reference TRBV9 and TRBJ2-1 provide the parts outside the CDR3, is DSGVTQTPKHLITATGQRVTLRCSPRSGDLSVYWYQQSLDQGLQFLIQYYNGEERAKGNILERFSAQQFPDLHSELNLSSLELGDSALYFCASSGRSYNEQFFGPGTRLTVL.

This clonotype was found many times. The CDR3 DNA reads as TGTGCCAGCAGCGCTACGGGACGGTCCTACGAGCAGTACTTC. This translates into CASSATGRSYEQYF. V and J are TRBV7-8 and TRBJ2-7; D is perhaps TRBD1 or TRBD2 (5 bases each). Trimming pared 5 bases from V and 1 base from J, leaving 12 bases between. CDR1 and CDR2 (germline): SGHVS, FQNEAQ. The CDR3 runs 14 residues.

This sequence joins TRBV12-3 or TRBV12-4 and TRBJ1-2; 7 bases match TRBD1. This CDR3 has 15 amino acids. V dropped 3 bases and J dropped 3; count of bases not matched to a gene: 7. CDR3 sequence (DNA): TGTGCCAGCAGTTTTATCGGGGACAGCTACTATGGCTACACCTTC. It encodes CASSFIGDSYYGYTF.

This clonotype was picked up a small number of times. The J gene is TRBJ2-3, the V gene TRBV4-3; D possibly uses TRBD1 or TRBD2 (6 bases each). Germline values: CDR1 LGHNA, CDR2 YSLEER. Trimming left V 0 bases short and J 2 bases short, with 9 bases between. The CDR3 is made up of 15 amino acids. Here the CDR3 reads CASSQDGGHTDTQYF. CDR3 coding DNA: TGCGCCAGCAGCCAAGATGGGGGGCACACAGATACGCAGTATTTT.

The V call is TRBV13, the J call TRBJ2-1, with D possibly TRBD2 on 6 matching bases. The CDR3 covers 15 residues. Per germline, CDR1 PRHDT and CDR2 FYEKMQ (reference sequence). V was trimmed by 5 bases and J by 7 bases, leaving 18 bases between them. The CDR3 spells CASSPGTPPGNEQFF. The CDR3 nucleotides read TGTGCCAGCAGCCCCGGGACTCCCCCAGGGAATGAGCAGTTCTTC. Using reference TRBV13 and TRBJ2-1 for the parts outside the CDR3, the full variable domain is AAGVIQSPRHLIKEKRETATLKCYPIPRHDTVYWYQQGPGQDPQFLISFYEKMQSDKGSIPDRFSAQQFSDYHSELNMSSLELGDSALYFCASSPGTPPGNEQFFGPGTRLTVL.

This clonotype was detected a few times. This sequence joins TRBV27 and TRBJ2-1, with TRBD2 identical over 10 bases. Germline lookup yields CDR1 MNHEY and CDR2 SMNVEV (reference sequence). V shed 4 bases and J 7 bases; nucleotides not matched to a gene: 7. This CDR3 region has 15 residues. CDR3 bases: TGTGCCAGCAGTTACCCTAGCGGGAGAGGAAATGAGCAGTTCTTC. This codes for CASSYPSGRGNEQFF.

V is TRBV21-1 and J is TRBJ2-7; the table names TRBD2, a call not compared with the DNA. TRBV21-1 is marked as a pseudogene. There are 17 residues in the CDR3. This CDR3 is CASSIPSRGTVAYEQYF. In DNA form, the CDR3 reads TGTGCCAGCAGCATTCCTAGCCGCGGGACGGTGGCCTACGAGCAGTACTTC.

This clonotype was observed many times. The chain has TRBV7-6 and TRBJ2-3, with D possibly TRBD2 on 6 matching bases. The V end was cut by 5 bases, the J end by 0 bases, with 15 bases between. The CDR3 contains 16 residues. Per the germline V gene, CDR1 is SGHVS and CDR2 is FNYEAQ. CDR3 residues: CASSLYLAVSTDTQYF. For the CDR3, the DNA is TGTGCCAGCAGCCTTTACTTAGCGGTTAGCACAGATACGCAGTATTTT.

This clonotype has just a few counts. V usage is TRBV7-2 and J usage is TRBJ1-1, with a tentative D call TRBD1 (5 bases). The length of the CDR3 is 15 residues. The ends were cut back, 4 bases at V and 4 bases at J, with 16 bases in the middle. From germline, CDR1 is SGHTA and CDR2 FQGNSA. The CDR3, as DNA: TGTGCCAGCAGCTCCGAACCTGGGGCCAGCACTGAAGCTTTCTTT. Translation: CASSSEPGASTEAFF.

This clonotype has more than one count but fewer than ten. This chain joins TRBV27 and TRBJ2-7; 9 nucleotides agree with TRBD1. From germline, CDR1 is MNHEY and CDR2 SMNVEV (reference sequence). The CDR3 runs 16 residues. Losses at the gene ends were 4 bases for V and 5 bases for J; bases not matched to a gene: 12. CDR3 in amino acids: CASSYTSGTGLHEQYF. CDR3 DNA sequence: TGTGCCAGCAGTTATACCTCCGGGACAGGGCTCCACGAGCAGTACTTC.

In this sample, this clonotype turned up a few times. Written as DNA, the CDR3 is TGTGCCAGCAGCGCGCCGGGACTAGCGGGTAATGAGCAGTTCTTC. Translating it yields CASSAPGLAGNEQFF. The chain combines TRBV5-6 with TRBJ2-1, with 12 bases identical to TRBD2. Losses at the gene ends were 4 bases for V and 7 bases for J; bases not matched to a gene: 6. This CDR3 has 15 residues. Germline V gene lookup returns CDR1 SGHDT and CDR2 YYEEEE.

This chain links TRBV28 with TRBJ2-6; no firm D call. The CDR3 runs to 16 residues. Trimming shortened V by 5 bases and J by 5 bases, and 16 bases separated the two germline ends. Germline-derived CDR1 and CDR2 are MDHEN and SYDVKM. CDR3 coding DNA: TGTGCCAGCAGTCCCCTTCGAGGCGTCAGGGCCAACGTCCTGACTTTC. As protein: CASSPLRGVRANVLTF.

The chain links TRBV5-1 to TRBJ1-1; a possible D gene is TRBD1 (6 bases). V was pared by 3 bases and J by 6 bases, with 18 bases between. This CDR3 region has 15 residues. CDR1 is SGHRS and CDR2 is YFSETQ in the germline V gene. The CDR3 DNA sequence: TGCGCCAGCAGCTCGACGGACAGTGAAGGTGCTGAAGCTTTCTTT. Translating it yields CASSSTDSEGAEAFF.

This clonotype appeared many times. J is TRBJ2-3 and V is TRBV5-1, with no clear D. Germline lookup yields CDR1 SGHRS and CDR2 YFSETQ. This CDR3 comprises 15 residues. Trimming removed 2 bases from V and 1 base from J, with 11 bases in between. The CDR3 nucleotides are TGCGCCAGCAGCTTCAAGTGGGAAGGCACAGATACGCAGTATTTT. This sequence encodes CASSFKWEGTDTQYF.

This clonotype was counted between two and nine times. The chain uses TRBV7-9 and TRBJ1-3, with 7 nucleotides matching TRBD1. This CDR3 is 14 amino acids long. V shed 5 bases and J 3 bases; nucleotides not matched to a gene: 4. From germline, CDR1 is SEHNR and CDR2 FQNEAQ (reference sequence). The CDR3 DNA reads as TGTGCCAGCAGCGATTGGGACAGTGGAAACACCATATATTTT. Translating it yields CASSDWDSGNTIYF.